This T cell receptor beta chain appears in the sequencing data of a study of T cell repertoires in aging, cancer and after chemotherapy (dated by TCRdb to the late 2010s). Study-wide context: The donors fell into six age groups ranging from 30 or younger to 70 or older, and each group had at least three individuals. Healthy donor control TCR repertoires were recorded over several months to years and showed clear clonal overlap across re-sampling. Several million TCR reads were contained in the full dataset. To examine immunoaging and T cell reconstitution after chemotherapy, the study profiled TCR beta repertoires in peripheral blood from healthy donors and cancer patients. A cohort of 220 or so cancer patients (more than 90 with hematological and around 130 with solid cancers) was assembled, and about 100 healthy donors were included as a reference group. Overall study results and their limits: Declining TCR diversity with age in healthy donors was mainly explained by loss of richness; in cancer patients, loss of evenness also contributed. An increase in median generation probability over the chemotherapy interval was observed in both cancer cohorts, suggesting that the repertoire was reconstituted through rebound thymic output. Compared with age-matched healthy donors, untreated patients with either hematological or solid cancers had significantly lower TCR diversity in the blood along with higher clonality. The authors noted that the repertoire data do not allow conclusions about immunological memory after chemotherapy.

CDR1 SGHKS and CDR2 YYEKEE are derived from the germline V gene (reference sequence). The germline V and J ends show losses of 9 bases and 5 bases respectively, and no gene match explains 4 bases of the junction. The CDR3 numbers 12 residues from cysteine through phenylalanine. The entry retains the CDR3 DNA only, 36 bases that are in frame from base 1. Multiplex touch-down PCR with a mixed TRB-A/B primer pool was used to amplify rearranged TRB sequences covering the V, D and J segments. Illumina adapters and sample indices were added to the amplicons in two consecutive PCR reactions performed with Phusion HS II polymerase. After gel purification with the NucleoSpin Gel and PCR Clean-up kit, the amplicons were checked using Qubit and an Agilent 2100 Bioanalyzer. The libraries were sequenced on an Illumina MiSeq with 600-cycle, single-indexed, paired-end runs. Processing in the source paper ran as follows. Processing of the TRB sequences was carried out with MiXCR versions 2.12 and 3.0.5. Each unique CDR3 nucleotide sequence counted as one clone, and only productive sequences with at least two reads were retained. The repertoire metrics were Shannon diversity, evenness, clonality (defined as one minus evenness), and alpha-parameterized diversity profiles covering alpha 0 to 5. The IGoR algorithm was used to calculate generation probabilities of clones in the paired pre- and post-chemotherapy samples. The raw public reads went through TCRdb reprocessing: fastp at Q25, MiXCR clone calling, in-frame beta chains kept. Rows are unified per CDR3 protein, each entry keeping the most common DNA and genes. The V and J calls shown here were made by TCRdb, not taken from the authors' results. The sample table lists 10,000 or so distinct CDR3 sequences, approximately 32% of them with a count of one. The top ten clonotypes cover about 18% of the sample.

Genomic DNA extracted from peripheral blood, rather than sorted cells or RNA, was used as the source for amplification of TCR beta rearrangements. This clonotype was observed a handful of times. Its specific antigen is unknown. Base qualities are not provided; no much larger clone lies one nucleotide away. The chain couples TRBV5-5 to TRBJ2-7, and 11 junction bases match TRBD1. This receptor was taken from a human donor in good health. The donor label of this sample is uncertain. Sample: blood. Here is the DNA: TGTGCCACCCGGACAGGGGGCCACGAGCAGTACTTC. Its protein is CATRTGGHEQYF.